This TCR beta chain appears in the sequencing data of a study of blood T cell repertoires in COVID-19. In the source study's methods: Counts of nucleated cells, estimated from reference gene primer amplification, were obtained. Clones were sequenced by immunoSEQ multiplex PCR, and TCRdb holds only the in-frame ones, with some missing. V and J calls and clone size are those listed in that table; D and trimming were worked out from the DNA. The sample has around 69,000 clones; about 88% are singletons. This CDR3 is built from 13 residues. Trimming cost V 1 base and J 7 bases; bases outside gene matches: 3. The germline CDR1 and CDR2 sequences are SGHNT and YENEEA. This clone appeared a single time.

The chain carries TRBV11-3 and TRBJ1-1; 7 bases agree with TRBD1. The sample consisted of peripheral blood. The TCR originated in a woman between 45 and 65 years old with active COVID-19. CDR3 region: CASSLGGGSEAFF. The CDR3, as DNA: TGTGCCAGCAGCTTAGGAGGGGGCAGTGAAGCTTTCTTT.